Listed below are T cell receptor beta chains from one sample, sequenced in a study of T-cell memory formation after mild COVID-19. TCRdb passed the 5' RACE reads through MiXCR, listing each CDR3 protein once. The table shows over 95,000 distinct CDR3 sequences, with 22% occurring only once. The source material was PBMCs or a T cell subset sorted from them (not recorded which). Receptors originate from a man between 18 and 35 years old who had mild COVID-19 (a few samples of this study predate the infection). Cell type and time point are not known. CDR3s include the opening cysteine and the closing phenylalanine or tryptophan. The D gene is left open where the match is weak. The listing skips clone size in some rows; elsewhere it reads once, few, many or a size class.

j_call | clone_size | d_call | v_call | cdr3_aa | cdr3_nt
TRBJ2-5 | - | - | TRBV6-1 | CASSQRTRALQETQYF | TGTGCCAGCAGTCAGCGGACCAGGGCCCTACAAGAGACCCAGTACTTC
TRBJ1-2 | - | - | TRBV7-8 | CASSRRTPEGSNYGYTF | TGTGCCAGCAGCCGCCGCACCCCCGAGGGGTCTAACTATGGCTACACCTTC
TRBJ2-2 | - | - | TRBV7-2 | CASSLGGFDAGELFF | TGTGCCAGCAGCTTAGGGGGTTTCGATGCCGGGGAGCTGTTTTTT
TRBJ2-1 | - | - | TRBV6-2/TRBV6-3 | CASSYRTETPYNEQFF | TGTGCCAGCAGTTACCGCACAGAGACCCCCTACAATGAGCAGTTCTTC
TRBJ2-2 | - | - | TRBV5-6 | CASLILASSGELFF | TGTGCCAGTCTGATATTGGCGTCCTCCGGGGAGCTGTTTTTT
TRBJ1-2 | few | TRBD1 | TRBV7-9 | CASSFPDRGIYGYTF | TGTGCCAGCAGCTTTCCCGACAGGGGGATCTATGGCTACACCTTC
TRBJ2-6 | many | - | TRBV6-4 | CASSQNSGANVLTF | TGTGCCAGCAGTCAAAACTCTGGGGCCAACGTCCTGACTTTC
TRBJ2-2 | - | TRBD1 | TRBV7-9 | CASSAPGQEEDTGELFF | TGTGCCAGCAGCGCCCCGGGACAGGAGGAAGACACCGGGGAGCTGTTTTTT
TRBJ2-1 | - | - | TRBV4-1 | CASSQDGRGNNEQFF | TGCGCCAGCAGCCAAGATGGACGGGGGAATAATGAGCAGTTCTTC
TRBJ2-5 | few | TRBD2 | TRBV6-5 | CASSGTGGTQETQYF | TGTGCCAGCAGTGGAACGGGGGGGACCCAAGAGACCCAGTACTTC
TRBJ1-2 | few | - | TRBV5-6 | CASSRRDGGSYYGYTF | TGTGCCAGCAGCCGGCGGGACGGAGGGTCCTACTATGGCTACACCTTC
TRBJ1-1 | - | - | TRBV12-3/TRBV12-4 | CASRQWVNTEAFF | TGTGCCAGCAGGCAATGGGTGAACACTGAAGCTTTCTTT
TRBJ2-2 | - | - | TRBV7-6 | CASSLNQDVELFF | TGTGCCAGCAGCTTAAACCAAGACGTGGAGCTGTTTTTT
TRBJ2-5 | - | TRBD2 | TRBV29-1 | CSVIRGSGTSKPRDF | TGCAGCGTTATCAGGGGTTCGGGGACTAGCAAACCCCGGGACTTC
TRBJ1-5 | few | - | TRBV6-1 | CASSEASVTAQPQHF | TGTGCCAGCAGTGAAGCGTCGGTTACGGCTCAGCCCCAGCATTTT
TRBJ1-2 | - | TRBD1 | TRBV29-1 | CSVEVGGQNYGYTF | TGCAGCGTTGAAGTCGGGGGACAGAACTATGGCTACACCTTC
TRBJ2-1 | many | - | TRBV28 | CASSWRRSSYNEQFF | TGTGCCAGCAGTTGGCGGCGAAGCTCCTACAATGAGCAGTTCTTC
TRBJ1-2 | - | TRBD1 | TRBV7-9 | CASSGTAHGYTF | TGTGCCAGCAGCGGGACAGCACATGGCTACACCTTC
TRBJ1-3 | - | - | TRBV9 | CASSDEFSGNTIYF | TGTGCCAGCAGCGATGAGTTCTCTGGAAACACCATATATTTT
TRBJ1-1 | few | - | TRBV7-2 | CASSFEHREATEAFF | TGTGCCAGCAGCTTTGAACACAGGGAAGCCACTGAAGCTTTCTTT
TRBJ2-1 | - | TRBD2 | TRBV12-3/TRBV12-4 | CASASGGVSEQFF | TGTGCCAGCGCCAGCGGGGGAGTCAGTGAGCAGTTCTTC
TRBJ2-1 | few | - | TRBV7-2 | CASSPVPAWGKQFF | TGTGCCAGCAGCCCAGTACCAGCTTGGGGGAAGCAGTTCTTC
TRBJ2-7 | - | - | TRBV25-1 | CASSDGYEQYF | TGTGCCAGCAGTGACGGCTACGAGCAGTACTTC
TRBJ1-2 | few | TRBD1 | TRBV28 | CASRRQGRNYGYTF | TGTGCCAGCAGGAGACAGGGGCGAAACTATGGCTACACCTTC
TRBJ1-1 | many | - | TRBV7-9 | CASSWGWGMNTEAFF | TGTGCCAGCAGCTGGGGTTGGGGCATGAACACTGAAGCTTTCTTT
TRBJ2-1 | few | TRBD1 | TRBV4-1 | CASSQAGTVSYNEQFF | TGCGCCAGCAGCCAAGCGGGGACAGTTTCCTACAATGAGCAGTTCTTC
TRBJ2-5 | many | TRBD2 | TRBV6-5 | CASSYTSGGPETQYF | TGTGCCAGCAGTTACACTAGCGGGGGGCCTGAGACCCAGTACTTC
TRBJ1-4 | - | - | TRBV4-1 | CASSERGVSEKLFF | TGCGCCAGCAGCGAACGGGGTGTGAGTGAAAAACTGTTTTTT
TRBJ2-2 | once | TRBD1 | TRBV29-1 | CSVTTRGTGELFF | TGCAGCGTTACAACCAGGGGGACCGGGGAGCTGTTTTTT
TRBJ2-2 | few | - | TRBV5-4 | CASNTGTPNGELFF | TGTGCCAGCAACACCGGGACGCCGAACGGGGAGCTGTTTTTT
TRBJ2-3 | - | TRBD2 | TRBV12-5 | CASGLVLAGFTDTQYF | TGTGCTAGTGGTTTGGTACTAGCGGGCTTCACAGATACGCAGTATTTT
TRBJ2-1 | few | - | TRBV15 | CATSTPAGYYNEQFF | TGTGCCACCAGCACCCCGGCGGGGTACTACAATGAGCAGTTCTTC
TRBJ2-3 | - | - | TRBV3-1 | CASSPSARSTDTQYF | TGTGCCAGCAGCCCCTCTGCGCGGTCCACAGATACGCAGTATTTT
TRBJ1-5 | few | - | TRBV7-9 | CASSLNPVGPQHF | TGTGCCAGCAGCCTGAACCCGGTCGGGCCCCAGCATTTT
TRBJ1-3 | - | - | TRBV7-6 | CASSLGGEIGNTIYF | TGTGCCAGCAGCTTAGGTGGAGAAATTGGAAACACCATATATTTT
TRBJ2-1 | - | TRBD2 | TRBV12-3/TRBV12-4 | CASSTPWGGRVEDEQFF | TGTGCCAGCAGTACGCCCTGGGGGGGGAGAGTTGAGGATGAGCAGTTCTTC
TRBJ1-4 | few | TRBD1 | TRBV27 | CASSFIGQEVEKLFF | TGTGCCAGCAGTTTTATCGGACAGGAGGTTGAAAAACTGTTTTTT
TRBJ1-2 | few | - | TRBV12-5 | CASGAQGGQEDYTF | TGTGCTAGTGGTGCCCAGGGTGGCCAGGAAGACTACACCTTC
TRBJ2-3 | few | - | TRBV2 | CASSAFGSDTQYF | TGTGCCAGCAGCGCCTTTGGGTCAGATACGCAGTATTTT
TRBJ2-7 | few | - | TRBV5-4 | CASSPQTVKEQYF | TGTGCCAGCAGCCCTCAGACAGTTAAGGAGCAGTACTTC
TRBJ2-7 | few | - | TRBV6-5 | CASSYGGGEYEQYF | TGTGCCAGCAGTTACGGGGGGGGCGAATACGAGCAGTACTTC
TRBJ1-6 | few | TRBD1 | TRBV5-1 | CASSSSDRVYDSPLHF | TGCGCCAGCAGCTCGAGCGACAGGGTATACGATTCACCCCTCCACTTT
TRBJ2-3 | - | TRBD2 | TRBV7-6 | CASSLTRGGTDTQYF | TGTGCCAGCAGCTTGACACGGGGGGGCACAGATACGCAGTATTTT
TRBJ1-5 | - | TRBD1 | TRBV6-2/TRBV6-3 | CASSLVDPGQNQPQHF | TGTGCCAGCAGTTTGGTAGATCCGGGACAGAATCAGCCCCAGCATTTT
TRBJ2-3 | - | TRBD2 | TRBV20-1 | CSAFLAGVTDTQYF | TGCAGTGCCTTTCTAGCGGGGGTCACAGATACGCAGTATTTT
TRBJ2-2 | few | - | TRBV20-1 | CSARERGRYTGELFF | TGCAGTGCTCGCGAGAGGGGACGGTACACCGGGGAGCTGTTTTTT
TRBJ2-1 | - | - | TRBV20-1 | CSASAGFNEQFF | TGCAGTGCTAGTGCCGGGTTCAATGAGCAGTTCTTC
TRBJ1-2 | - | TRBD1 | TRBV6-6 | CASSSTGTGNGYTF | TGTGCCAGCAGTTCAACCGGGACAGGGAACGGCTACACCTTC
TRBJ2-1 | few | - | TRBV12-3/TRBV12-4 | CACGDYNEQFF | TGTGCGTGCGGCGACTACAATGAGCAGTTCTTC
TRBJ2-1 | few | - | TRBV20-1 | CSARGTSLYNEQFF | TGCAGTGCTCGGGGGACTTCCCTCTACAATGAGCAGTTCTTC
TRBJ2-5 | few | - | TRBV24-1 | CATSDRGQLQETQYF | TGTGCCACCAGTGACCGTGGACAGTTACAAGAGACCCAGTACTTC
TRBJ2-5 | - | - | TRBV14 | CASSPSLPAETQYF | TGTGCCAGCAGCCCGAGCCTACCGGCAGAGACCCAGTACTTC
TRBJ2-2 | - | - | TRBV6-5 | CASSPGLGTGELFF | TGTGCCAGCAGCCCTGGACTCGGCACCGGGGAGCTGTTTTTT
TRBJ2-2 | - | TRBD2 | TRBV6-2/TRBV6-3 | CASLLAGYTGELFF | TGTGCCAGTCTCCTAGCGGGTTACACCGGGGAGCTGTTTTTT
TRBJ1-2 | once | - | TRBV12-3/TRBV12-4 | CASSSGNHYGYTF | TGTGCCAGCAGCTCAGGAAACCACTATGGCTACACCTTC
TRBJ1-3 | few | - | TRBV6-6 | CASSFRTTEIGNTIYF | TGTGCCAGCAGCTTTCGGACAACAGAGATAGGAAACACCATATATTTT
TRBJ2-3 | few | - | TRBV3-1 | CASSGGLRTDTQYF | TGTGCCAGCAGTGGGGGGTTGAGAACAGATACGCAGTATTTT
TRBJ2-3 | - | - | TRBV11-2 | CASSPRASTDTQYF | TGTGCCAGCAGCCCCAGGGCCAGCACAGATACGCAGTATTTT